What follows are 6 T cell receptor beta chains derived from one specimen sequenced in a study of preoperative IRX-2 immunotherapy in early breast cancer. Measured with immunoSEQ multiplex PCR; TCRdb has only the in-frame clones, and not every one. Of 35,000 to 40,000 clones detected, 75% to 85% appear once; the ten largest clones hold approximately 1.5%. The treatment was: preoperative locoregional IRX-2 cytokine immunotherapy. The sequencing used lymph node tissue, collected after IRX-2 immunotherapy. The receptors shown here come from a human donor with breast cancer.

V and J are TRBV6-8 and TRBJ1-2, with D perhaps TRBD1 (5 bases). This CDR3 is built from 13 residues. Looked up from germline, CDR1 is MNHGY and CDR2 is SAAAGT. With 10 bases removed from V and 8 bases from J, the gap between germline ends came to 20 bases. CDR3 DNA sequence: TGTGCCATCAGCGACGGGCAGGGAGAGGGCTACACCTTC. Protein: CAISDGQGEGYTF.

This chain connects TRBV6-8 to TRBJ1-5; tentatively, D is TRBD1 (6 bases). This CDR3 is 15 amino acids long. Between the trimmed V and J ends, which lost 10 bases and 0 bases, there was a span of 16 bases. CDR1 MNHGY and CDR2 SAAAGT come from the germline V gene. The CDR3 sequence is CAIGGGLPSNQPQHF. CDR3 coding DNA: TGTGCCATCGGAGGGGGATTGCCTAGCAATCAGCCCCAGCATTTT.

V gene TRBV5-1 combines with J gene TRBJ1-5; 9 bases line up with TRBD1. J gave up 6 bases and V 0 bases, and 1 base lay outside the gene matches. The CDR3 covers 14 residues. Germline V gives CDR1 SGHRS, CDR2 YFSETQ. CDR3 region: CASSLEGQGQPQHF. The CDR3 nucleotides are TGCGCCAGCAGCTTGGAGGGACAGGGTCAGCCCCAGCATTTT.

In nucleotides, the CDR3 is TGTGCCAGCTCGTACAGCAGTAACTATGGCTACACCTTC. This codes for CASSYSSNYGYTF. This sequence joins TRBV6-8 and TRBJ1-2; unclear D gene. The CDR3 loop spans 13 amino acids. The germline V gene encodes CDR1 MNHGY and CDR2 SAAAGT. V lost 8 bases, J lost 1 base, and 11 bases lay in between.

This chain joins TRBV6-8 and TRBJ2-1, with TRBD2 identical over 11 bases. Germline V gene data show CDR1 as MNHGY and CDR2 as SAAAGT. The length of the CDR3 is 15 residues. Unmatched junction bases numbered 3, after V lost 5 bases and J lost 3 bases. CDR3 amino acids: CASSETSGVYNEQFF. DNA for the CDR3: TGTGCCAGCAGTGAGACTAGCGGGGTCTACAATGAGCAGTTCTTC.

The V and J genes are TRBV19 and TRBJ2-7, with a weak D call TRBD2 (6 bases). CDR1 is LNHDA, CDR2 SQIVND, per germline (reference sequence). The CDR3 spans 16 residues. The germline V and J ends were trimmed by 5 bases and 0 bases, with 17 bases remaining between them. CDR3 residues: CASSQDVGDSSYEQYF. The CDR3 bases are TGTGCCAGTAGTCAAGATGTGGGGGACTCCTCCTACGAGCAGTACTTC.